Listed below are T cell receptor beta chains from one sample, sequenced in a study of Graves' ophthalmopathy and Graves' hyperthyroidism. One entry per CDR3 protein results from TCRdb running MiXCR on the multiplex PCR reads. Among 650,000 to 900,000 distinct CDR3 sequences listed, roughly two fifths were seen once. Sequencing was performed on peripheral blood. These TCRs come from an adult man with Graves' ophthalmopathy. Each CDR3 is given with its conserved first and last residue. Size is omitted from some rows. Given values are once, few, many or a class for expanded clones.

v_gene	abundance	len	CDR3aa
TRBV29-1	.	15	CSSTRTGSMNTEAFF
TRBV7-6	many	19	CASSPLGLAGFFDTGELFF
TRBV20-1	few	12	CSALRGRYEQYF
TRBV6-5	few	15	CASSFGTGTPYEQYF
TRBV25-1	.	14	CASSENQGVGELFF
TRBV7-9	.	13	CASSLASGYEQHF
TRBV11-2	few	14	CASSLGQGRTKAFF
TRBV7-2	few	13	CASSGRQGNGYTF
TRBV10-3	few	16	CASSYFGGRVRTEAFF
TRBV7-8	many	14	CASSLAGPSSGYTF
TRBV14	.	14	CASSRSGRAYEQYF
TRBV9	.	14	CASSVRTEWSGNTF
TRBV25-1	.	14	CAISGADYTYEQYF
TRBV14	.	14	CASSQDFLEYEAFF
TRBV25-1	.	14	CASSESSGKETQYF
TRBV7-9	few	16	CASRPSLYRSSYEQYF